The 2 T cell receptor beta chains given below trace back to one sample, sequenced in a study of T cell clonality in common variable immunodeficiency. Clones were read by immunoSEQ multiplex PCR, and TCRdb kept only the in-frame ones, dropping some. Singletons are absent from the sample, which has about 60,000 clones. What was sequenced was peripheral blood mononuclear cells. These receptors originate from a person between 18 and 75 years old in good health.

In this sample, this clone turned up many times. The observed sequence ends 3 residues before the CDR3 terminus, with the missing tail filled in from the germline J gene. The rearrangement uses TRBV20-1 and TRBJ2-2; 14 bases align to TRBD2. The length of the CDR3 is 17 residues. Trimming at V came to 3 bases and at J to 5 bases, leaving 8 bases not matched to a gene. Germline assignment: CDR1 DFQATT and CDR2 SNEGSKA (reference sequence). The CDR3 loop is CSARAVTSGRVTGELFF. The CDR3 bases that were read are TGCAGTGCTAGGGCCGTGACTAGCGGGAGGGTAACCGGGGAG.

With respect to this clone: The missing CDR3 end, 3 residues past where the read stops, is filled in from the germline J gene. This chain uses TRBV30 with TRBJ1-1, with a possible D match to TRBD1 (6 bases). This CDR3 region has 13 residues. The germline V gene has CDR1 GTSNPN and CDR2 SVGIG (reference sequence). The CDR3 region is CAWTNRDIYEAFF. CDR3 DNA (partial): TGTGCCTGGACCAACAGGGATATCTACGAG.